The rows below give T cell receptor beta chains drawn from one sample of a study of Ad26.COV2.S vaccination and SARS-CoV-2 variants. Only in-frame clones appear in the TCRdb table, and some are missing; sequencing was by immunoSEQ multiplex PCR. The sample holds about 440,000 clones; 90% are singletons and the top ten take approximately 4.3%. The sequences come from peripheral blood, collected in a trial of Ad26.COV2.S vaccine versus placebo. These receptors originate from a person between 18 and 59 years old who received the Ad26.COV2.S COVID-19 vaccine or a placebo. CDR3s include the opening cysteine and the closing phenylalanine or tryptophan. The D gene is left open where the match is weak. Not all rows give a size; the values are once, few, many and, for expanded clones, a class.

V gene,J gene,CDR3 length,D gene,clone size,CDR3 DNA,CDR3 protein
TRBV20-1,TRBJ2-7,11,-,-,TGCAGTGCCAGACTAGTTAACGAGCAGTACTTC,CSARLVNEQYF
TRBV7-3,TRBJ2-3,15,-,-,TGTGCCAGCAGCATCGGGAGTTCTAGCACAGATACGCAGTATTTT,CASSIGSSSTDTQYF
TRBV28,TRBJ2-5,16,TRBD1,-,TGTGCCAGCAGTTTAGGGGACAGGGGGCTCGGGGAGACCCAGTACTTC,CASSLGDRGLGETQYF
TRBV23-1,TRBJ2-1,13,-,-,TGCGCCAGCAGTCAATCGGGCAGAAATGAGCAGTTCTTC,CASSQSGRNEQFF
TRBV25-1,TRBJ2-7,15,-,-,TGTGCCAGCAGCCCCGACCCGACAGGTCTGGACGAGCAGTACTTC,CASSPDPTGLDEQYF
TRBV23-1,TRBJ1-1,14,TRBD1,-,TGCGCCAGCAGTCCTGGACAGGGAAACACTGAAGCTTTCTTT,CASSPGQGNTEAFF
TRBV19,TRBJ2-7,13,-,-,TGTGCCAGTAGTATCGGGGATTCCTACGAGCAGTACTTC,CASSIGDSYEQYF
TRBV7-6,TRBJ2-1,13,TRBD1,-,TGTGCCAGCAGCATAGACAGGGTGGGTGAGCAGTTCTTC,CASSIDRVGEQFF
TRBV5-4,TRBJ2-5,16,TRBD2,-,TGTGCCAGCAGCTTATCGGGACTAGCGGGAGGAGAGACCCAGTACTTC,CASSLSGLAGGETQYF
TRBV28,TRBJ2-7,15,TRBD2,-,TGTGCCAGCAGCCGTCGACTAGCGGGAGCGGGAGAGCAGTACTTC,CASSRRLAGAGEQYF
TRBV11-2,TRBJ2-3,17,-,-,TGTGCCAGCAGCTTAAGGGGGTCAGGAACTAGCACAGATACGCAGTATTTT,CASSLRGSGTSTDTQYF
TRBV29-1,TRBJ2-7,14,TRBD2,once,TGCAGCGTTCTCGGACTAGCGGGAGGGCTCGAGCAGTACTTC,CSVLGLAGGLEQYF
TRBV6-5,TRBJ2-2,13,TRBD2,-,TGTGCCAGCAAATCGGGGGGCACCGGGGAGCTGTTTTTT,CASKSGGTGELFF
TRBV27,TRBJ1-1,15,TRBD1,-,TGTGCCAGCAGTCGACAACTTGGGACAGCCACTGAAGCTTTCTTT,CASSRQLGTATEAFF
TRBV3-1/TRBV3-2,TRBJ1-2,16,TRBD1,-,TGTGCCAGCAGCCAAGATGGGACAGGGTCTTACTATGGCTACACCTTC,CASSQDGTGSYYGYTF
TRBV29-1,TRBJ2-5,13,-,few,TGCAGCGTTCCCGGGGCTTATCAAGAGACCCAGTACTTC,CSVPGAYQETQYF
TRBV10-3,TRBJ1-2,12,-,-,TGTGCCATCAGTGAGGGTAGCTATGGCTACACCTTC,CAISEGSYGYTF
TRBV7-3,TRBJ2-2,16,TRBD2,-,TGTGCCAGCAGCTTAACGGGACTAGCGAACACCGGGGAGCTGTTTTTT,CASSLTGLANTGELFF
TRBV2,TRBJ1-1,14,TRBD1,-,TGTGCCAGCAGGGGGACAGGGCGGAACACTGAAGCTTTCTTT,CASRGTGRNTEAFF
TRBV5-6,TRBJ2-7,15,TRBD1,-,TGTGCCAGCACGCCATTCGGACAGGGGGTGTACGAGCAGTACTTC,CASTPFGQGVYEQYF
TRBV27,TRBJ1-2,13,-,-,TGTGCCAGCAGTCCCCGGGTGGCTCGCGGCTACACCTTC,CASSPRVARGYTF
TRBV18,TRBJ1-1,13,-,-,TGTGCCAGCTCACGGGGGACTGGCACTGAAGCTTTCTTT,CASSRGTGTEAFF
TRBV19,TRBJ2-1,12,-,-,TGTGCCAGTAGTATAGACAGGCTCGATAGGTTCTTC,CASSIDRLDRFF